The 22 T cell receptor beta chains below were found in one sample sequenced in a study of blood T cell repertoires in COVID-19. Here immunoSEQ multiplex PCR was the method, and the copy in TCRdb shows in-frame clones only, minus some. The table records 250,000 to 400,000 clones, about nine tenths of them present only once. The sequenced sample consisted of peripheral blood. These receptors were collected from a woman aged 25 to 39 with COVID-19, enrolled during active disease.

This chain links TRBV27 with TRBJ1-2; 7 nucleotides match TRBD1. The CDR3 loop spans 15 amino acids. With 6 bases clipped from V and 5 bases from J, the junction kept 12 bases outside the gene matches. Germline CDR1 MNHEY, CDR2 SMNVEV (reference sequence). The CDR3 coding sequence is TGTGCCAGCAGCTATAACAGGGGTTCGGGGTATGGCTACACCTTC. This translates into CASSYNRGSGYGYTF.

This chain joins TRBV9 and TRBJ2-7, with 9 bases identical to TRBD1. CDR3 length equals 14 residues. The V gene's germline CDR1 is SGDLS and CDR2 YYNGEE. V trimming: 0 bases; J trimming: 6 bases; junction bases outside the gene matches: 4. The CDR3 protein is CASSVATGGSEQYF. The CDR3 region has the DNA TGTGCCAGCAGCGTAGCTACAGGGGGCAGCGAGCAGTACTTC.

This chain joins TRBV18 and TRBJ1-2; D is ambiguous. The V gene lost 6 bases and the J gene lost 8 bases, with 13 bases spanning the gap. The germline CDR1 and CDR2 sequences are KGHSH and LQKENI. The CDR3 has 12 residues. This CDR3 reads CASSQSTGGYTF. CDR3 in DNA: TGTGCCAGCTCCCAATCCACGGGGGGCTACACCTTC.

This clone was recorded a few times. The CDR3 DNA sequence: TGTGCCAGCAGACCTACAGGGGGCTCTACCGGCTACACCTTC. As protein: CASRPTGGSTGYTF. The J gene is TRBJ1-2, the V gene TRBV11-2; 9 positions match TRBD1. This CDR3 region has 14 residues. The J segment lost 8 bases and the V segment lost 6 bases, leaving 10 bases of the junction unmatched. Germline values: CDR1 SGHAT, CDR2 FQNNGV.

The V gene is TRBV15, the J gene TRBJ1-5; tentative D call: TRBD1 (5 bases). Germline loops: CDR1 LNHNV, CDR2 YYDKDF (reference sequence). Trimming removed 0 bases at V and 3 bases at J, with 12 bases between. The CDR3 is made up of 16 amino acids. The CDR3 DNA reads as TGTGCCACCAGCAGAGATCTGCAGGGCCCCAATCAGCCCCAGCATTTT. Its translation: CATSRDLQGPNQPQHF.

The chain recombines TRBV5-1 with TRBJ1-1; 7 bases agree with TRBD1. CDR1 is SGHRS, CDR2 YFSETQ, per germline. This CDR3 region has 14 residues. V shed 4 bases, J shed 5 bases, and the junction held 8 bases outside the gene matches. Here the CDR3 reads CASSAGQDPTEAFF. In DNA, the CDR3 is TGCGCCAGCAGCGCCGGACAGGACCCAACTGAAGCTTTCTTT.

V is TRBV29-1 and J is TRBJ2-1; D call uncertain. The CDR3 consists of 12 residues. V was pared by 2 bases and J by 5 bases, with 7 bases between. Germline V CDR1 and CDR2: SQVTM, ANQGSEA. This chain's CDR3 is CSVEFQNNEQFF. CDR3 bases: TGCAGCGTTGAATTTCAGAACAATGAGCAGTTCTTC.

The chain couples TRBV6-2 or TRBV6-3 to TRBJ2-7, with D possibly matching TRBD1 (5 bases). V lost 2 bases and J 0 bases, leaving 11 bases between the germline ends. Germline V gene sequence: CDR1 MNHEY, CDR2 SVGEGT. The CDR3 has 15 residues. The CDR3 is CASSYGHLPSYEQYF. Here the CDR3 DNA reads TGTGCCAGCAGTTACGGACACCTGCCCTCCTACGAGCAGTACTTC.

The chain has TRBV19 and TRBJ1-4; no clear D gene. Germline CDR1 reads LNHDA; CDR2 reads SQIVND (reference sequence). This CDR3 is built from 13 residues. V lost 6 bases and J lost 6, with 11 bases in between. CDR3 DNA sequence: TGTGCCAGTAGGGGCGGGGTTGATGAAAAACTGTTTTTT. Protein: CASRGGVDEKLFF.

J is TRBJ2-2 and V is TRBV18; 11 positions agree with TRBD2. Germline V gene lookup returns CDR1 KGHSH and CDR2 LQKENI. After removal of 5 bases from V and 0 bases from J, the junction contained 8 bases not matched to a gene. This CDR3 is 18 amino acids long. The DNA for the CDR3 is TGTGCCAGCTCAGTACTAGCGGGGGCCAGCGCGAACACCGGGGAGCTGTTTTTT. This sequence encodes CASSVLAGASANTGELFF.

V and J are TRBV11-2 and TRBJ1-4, with 8 nucleotides matching TRBD1. The germline CDR1 and CDR2 sequences are SGHAT and FQNNGV. V lost 5 bases, J lost 8 bases, and 19 bases stayed unmatched. The CDR3 length is 18 residues. The CDR3 here is CASSAGPGTGLLGEKLFF. The CDR3 DNA reads as TGTGCCAGCAGCGCGGGACCAGGGACAGGCCTCCTGGGGGAAAAACTGTTTTTT.

This clone was seen ten or more times. The J gene is TRBJ2-7, the V gene TRBV7-4; a possible D gene is TRBD1 (6 bases). V was shortened by 8 bases and J by 7 bases, with 24 bases between the two germline ends. The CDR3 has 15 amino acids. In germline, CDR1 is SGHVT, CDR2 SQSDAQ. CDR3 sequence: CASGRGGRGSLEQYV. DNA of the CDR3: TGTGCCAGCGGACGGGGTGGCAGGGGTTCCCTAGAGCAGTACGTC.

In its sample, this clone was seen once. The V and J genes are TRBV6-6 and TRBJ1-1; weak D call: TRBD1 (5 bases). Germline lookup yields CDR1 MNHNY and CDR2 SVGAGI (reference sequence). V was shortened by 0 bases and J by 3 bases, with 8 bases between the two germline ends. The CDR3 totals 14 residues. The DNA for the CDR3 is TGTGCCAGCAGTTACTCCCCAGGGTACACTGAAGCTTTCTTT. This encodes CASSYSPGYTEAFF.

The rearrangement links TRBV3-1 (or the pseudogene TRBV3-2) to TRBJ2-1, with 7 nucleotides matching TRBD2. The J segment lost 1 base and the V segment lost 1 base, leaving 10 bases of the junction unmatched. The CDR3 length is 18 residues. The V gene's germline CDR1 is LGHDT and CDR2 YNNKEL (reference sequence). The CDR3 is CASSQVTAVGGSYNEQFF. The DNA of the CDR3 is TGTGCCAGCAGCCAAGTGACCGCGGTGGGAGGGTCCTACAATGAGCAGTTCTTC.

The chain couples TRBV5-1 to TRBJ1-1, with D hard to call. Trimming removed 0 bases from V and 4 bases from J, with 10 bases in between. The CDR3 contains 14 residues. Germline V lookup: CDR1 SGHRS, CDR2 YFSETQ. CDR3 in amino acids: CASSLEAAVTEAFF. The CDR3 nucleotides read TGCGCCAGCAGCTTGGAGGCGGCAGTCACTGAAGCTTTCTTT.

This chain connects TRBV27 to TRBJ1-1; TRBD1 might be the D (6 bases). Per germline, CDR1 MNHEY and CDR2 SMNVEV (reference sequence). Trimming shortened V by 2 bases and J by 8 bases, and 18 bases separated the two germline ends. This CDR3 is 15 amino acids long. DNA for the CDR3: TGTGCCAGCAGTTTAGCCCCCCAACCGGACAGCGAAGCTTTCTTT. Translated, it gives CASSLAPQPDSEAFF.

The gene calls are TRBV27 and TRBJ1-2; TRBD1 aligns across 11 bases. J was trimmed by 7 bases and V by 8 bases; bases with no gene match: 12. Germline V gives CDR1 MNHEY, CDR2 SMNVEV (reference sequence). The CDR3 runs to 15 residues. The CDR3 DNA reads as TGTGCCAGCGCCACGTACCGGGACAGGGGGGGTGGCTACACCTTC. Encoded protein: CASATYRDRGGGYTF.

There are a few counts of this clone. The chain uses TRBV2 and TRBJ1-5, with TRBD1 identical over 10 bases. The CDR3 is made up of 14 amino acids. Germline trimming cut 7 bases from V and 7 bases from J; bases unmatched to any gene: 7. Per germline, CDR1 SNHLY and CDR2 FYNNEI. The DNA of the CDR3 is TGTGCCAGCAAAGACAGGGGGCTCGGGCAGCCCCAGCATTTT. Its translation is CASKDRGLGQPQHF.

The rearrangement joins TRBV19 to TRBJ1-6; D is possibly TRBD1 (6 bases). Germline V gene data show CDR1 as LNHDA and CDR2 as SQIVND (reference sequence). Trimming took 2 bases from V and 8 from J, leaving 10 bases between them. The CDR3 consists of 14 residues. Here the CDR3 DNA reads TGTGCCAGTAGTATAACCAGGGGAGATTCACCCCTCCACTTT. Translating it yields CASSITRGDSPLHF. The variable domain in full, with the rest retrieved from reference TRBV19 and TRBJ1-6, is DGGITQSPKYLFRKEGQNVTLSCEQNLNHDAMYWYRQDPGQGLRLIYYSQIVNDFQKGDIAEGYSVSREKKESFPLTVTSAQKNPTAFYLCASSITRGDSPLHFGNGTRLTVT.

To note about this clone: Other DNA sequences in this specimen translate into the identical CDR3. The J gene is TRBJ1-4, the V gene TRBV6-5; D uncertain. The CDR3 is made up of 15 amino acids. Per germline, CDR1 MNHEY and CDR2 SVGAGI. V was trimmed by 0 bases and J by 0 bases, leaving 5 bases between them. This CDR3 reads CASSYSGATNEKLFF. CDR3 coding DNA: TGTGCCAGCAGTTACTCGGGCGCAACTAATGAAAAACTGTTTTTT.

This clone has only one observation. The genes are TRBV5-1 and TRBJ1-2; the match to TRBD1 covers 10 bases. The CDR3 consists of 15 residues. The junction had 5 bases not matched to a gene; V was cut back by 4 bases and J by 2 bases. CDR1 and CDR2 (germline): SGHRS, YFSETQ. This CDR3 reads CASSGGTGVNYGYTF. The CDR3 DNA follows: TGCGCCAGCAGCGGGGGGACAGGGGTAAACTATGGCTACACCTTC.

This chain uses TRBV5-6 with TRBJ2-6; D gene unclear. Trimming shortened V by 0 bases and J by 2 bases, and 9 bases separated the two germline ends. Germline CDR1 reads SGHDT; CDR2 reads YYEEEE. The CDR3 extends over 16 amino acids. CDR3 protein: CASSLGLRTGANVLTF. The CDR3 DNA follows: TGTGCCAGCAGCTTGGGACTTCGGACTGGGGCCAACGTCCTGACTTTC.